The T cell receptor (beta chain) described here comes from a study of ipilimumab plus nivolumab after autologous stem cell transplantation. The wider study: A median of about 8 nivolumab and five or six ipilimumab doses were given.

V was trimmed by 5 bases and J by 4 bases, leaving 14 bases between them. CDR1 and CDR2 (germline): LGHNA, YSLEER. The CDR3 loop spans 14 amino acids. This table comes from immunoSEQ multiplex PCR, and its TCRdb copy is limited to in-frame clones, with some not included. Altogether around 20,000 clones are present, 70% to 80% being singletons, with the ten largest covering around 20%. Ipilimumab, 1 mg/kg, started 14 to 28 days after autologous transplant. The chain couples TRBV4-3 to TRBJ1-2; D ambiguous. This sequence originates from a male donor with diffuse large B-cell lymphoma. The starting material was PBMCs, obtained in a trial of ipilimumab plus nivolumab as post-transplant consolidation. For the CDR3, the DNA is TGCGCCAGCAGCGCCACGGCTACCGCCTATGGCTACACCTTC. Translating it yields CASSATATAYGYTF.